Here is one TCR beta chain with its context. These data originate in a study of lymphopenia after photon versus proton radiotherapy. This table comes from immunoSEQ multiplex PCR, and its TCRdb copy is limited to in-frame clones, with some not included. The data hold fewer than 25,000 clones, with more than 80% observed a single time. The CDR3 contains 14 residues. Trimming took off 7 bases at V and 0 bases at J, with 10 bases between the two ends. Germline V gene data show CDR1 as MRHNA and CDR2 as SNTAGT. This receptor was identified in a man between 35 and 55 years old with gastric cancer. The specimen was peripheral blood, collected from a patient treated with photon-based radiotherapy. V gene TRBV6-4 combines with J gene TRBJ1-5; D is uncertain. This CDR3 is CASKSGASNQPQHF. CDR3 nucleotide sequence: TGTGCCAGCAAATCAGGTGCTAGCAATCAGCCCCAGCATTTT.